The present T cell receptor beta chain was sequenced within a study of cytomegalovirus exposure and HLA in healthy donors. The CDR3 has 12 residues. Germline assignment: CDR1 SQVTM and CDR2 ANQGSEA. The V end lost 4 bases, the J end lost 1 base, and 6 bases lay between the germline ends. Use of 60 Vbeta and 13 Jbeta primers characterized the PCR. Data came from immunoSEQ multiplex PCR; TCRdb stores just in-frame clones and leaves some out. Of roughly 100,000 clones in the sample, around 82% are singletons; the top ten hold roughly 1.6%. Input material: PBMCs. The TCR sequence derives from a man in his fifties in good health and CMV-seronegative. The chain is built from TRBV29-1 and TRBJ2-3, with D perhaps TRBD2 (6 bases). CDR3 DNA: TGCAGCGTTGGGGGGGGCACAGATACGCAGTATTTT. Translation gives CSVGGGTDTQYF.